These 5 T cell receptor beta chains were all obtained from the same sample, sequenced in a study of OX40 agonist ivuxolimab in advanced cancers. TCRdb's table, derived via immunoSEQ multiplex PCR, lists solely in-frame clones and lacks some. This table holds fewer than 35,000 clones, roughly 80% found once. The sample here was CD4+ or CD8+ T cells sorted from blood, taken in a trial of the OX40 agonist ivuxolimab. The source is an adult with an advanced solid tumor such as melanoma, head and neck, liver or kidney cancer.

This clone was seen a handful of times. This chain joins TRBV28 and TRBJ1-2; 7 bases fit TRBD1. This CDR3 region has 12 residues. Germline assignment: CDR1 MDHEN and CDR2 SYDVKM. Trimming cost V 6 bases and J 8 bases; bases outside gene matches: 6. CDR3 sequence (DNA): TGTGCCAGCAGGGCACAGGGGATGGGCTACACCTTC. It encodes CASRAQGMGYTF.

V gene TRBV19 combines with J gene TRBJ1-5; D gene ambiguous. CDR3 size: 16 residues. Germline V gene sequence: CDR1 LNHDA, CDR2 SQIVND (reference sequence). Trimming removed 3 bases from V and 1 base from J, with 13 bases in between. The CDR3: CASSMTENWSNQPQHF. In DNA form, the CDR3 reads TGTGCCAGTAGTATGACCGAGAATTGGAGCAATCAGCCCCAGCATTTT. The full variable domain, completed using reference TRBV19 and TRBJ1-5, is DGGITQSPKYLFRKEGQNVTLSCEQNLNHDAMYWYRQDPGQGLRLIYYSQIVNDFQKGDIAEGYSVSREKKESFPLTVTSAQKNPTAFYLCASSMTENWSNQPQHFGDGTRLSIL.

Written as DNA, the CDR3 is TGTGCCAGCAGCTCGCGGGAGACGAGCACAGATACGCAGTATTTT. Its translation is CASSSRETSTDTQYF. The rearrangement joins TRBV7-2 to TRBJ2-3; TRBD2 matches at 7 bases. Germline V CDR1 and CDR2: SGHTA, FQGNSA. This CDR3 comprises 15 residues. The junction had 4 bases not matched to a gene; V was cut back by 4 bases and J by 0 bases.

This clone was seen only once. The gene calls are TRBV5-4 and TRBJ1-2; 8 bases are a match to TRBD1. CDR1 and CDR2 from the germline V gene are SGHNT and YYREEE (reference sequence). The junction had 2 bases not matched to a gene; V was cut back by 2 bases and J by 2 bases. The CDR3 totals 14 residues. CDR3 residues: CASSLGQGNYGYTF. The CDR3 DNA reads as TGTGCCAGCAGCTTAGGACAGGGAAACTATGGCTACACCTTC. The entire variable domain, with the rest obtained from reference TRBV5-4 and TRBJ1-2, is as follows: ETGVTQSPTHLIKTRGQQVTLRCSSQSGHNTVSWYQQALGQGPQFIFQYYREEENGRGNFPPRFSGLQFPNYSSELNVNALELDDSALYLCASSLGQGNYGYTFGSGTRLTVV.

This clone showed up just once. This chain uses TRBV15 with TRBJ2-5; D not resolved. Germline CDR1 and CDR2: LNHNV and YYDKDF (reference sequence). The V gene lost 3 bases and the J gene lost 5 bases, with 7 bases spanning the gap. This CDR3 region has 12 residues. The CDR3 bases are TGTGCCACCAGCAGGACCGGGGAGACCCAGTACTTC. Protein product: CATSRTGETQYF.